The 19 T cell receptor beta chains reported below all come from one sample, sequenced in a study of pediatric ulcerative colitis. Measured with immunoSEQ multiplex PCR; TCRdb has only the in-frame clones, and not every one. The profile shows roughly 64,000 clones, about 90% of them singletons. The sequencing sample was made of blood. The receptors derive from a boy aged 5-17 years with severe ulcerative colitis.

The chain uses TRBV29-1 and TRBJ2-7; D is unclear. The germline gives CDR1 SQVTM, CDR2 ANQGSEA. CDR3 size: 12 residues. Trimming took 5 bases from V and 1 from J, leaving 9 bases between them. The CDR3 bases are TGCAGCGTTATCACACATTCCTACGAGCAGTACTTC. Translation: CSVITHSYEQYF.

The chain uses TRBV11-2 and TRBJ2-7; D possibly corresponds to TRBD1 (5 bases). Trimming pared 5 bases from V and 1 base from J, leaving 9 bases between. The length of the CDR3 is 13 residues. Germline CDR1 is SGHAT and CDR2 is FQNNGV. The CDR3 loop is CASSATASYEQYF. The DNA of the CDR3 is TGTGCCAGCAGCGCGACAGCTTCCTACGAGCAGTACTTC.

V is TRBV6-5 and J is TRBJ1-2, with 8 bases matching TRBD1. After removal of 4 bases from V and 4 bases from J, the junction contained 11 bases not matched to a gene. From germline, CDR1 is MNHEY and CDR2 SVGAGI. This CDR3 contains 16 residues. The CDR3 DNA sequence: TGTGCCAGCAGTTCCCCTAGGTCGACAGGGGTCTATGGCTACACCTTC. It translates to CASSSPRSTGVYGYTF.

The gene calls are TRBV29-1 and TRBJ2-7; D not certain. Trimming removed 8 bases from V and 2 bases from J, with 13 bases in between. This CDR3 region has 12 residues. CDR1 is SQVTM, CDR2 ANQGSEA, per germline. CDR3 DNA: TGCAGCTTTTCGGACGGCACCTACGAGCAGTACTTC. Translation gives CSFSDGTYEQYF.

The chain carries TRBV7-2 and TRBJ1-2; TRBD1 is a possible D gene (6 bases). Germline-derived CDR1 and CDR2 are SGHTA and FQGNSA. The CDR3 covers 12 residues. V was shortened by 8 bases and J by 8 bases, with 15 bases between the two germline ends. CDR3 residues: CASGGGTGGYTF. DNA for the CDR3: TGTGCCAGCGGCGGGGGCACCGGGGGCTACACCTTC.

V and J are TRBV4-1 and TRBJ1-3; D is ambiguous. The V end lost 1 base, the J end lost 0 bases, and 16 bases lay between the germline ends. Germline V CDR1 and CDR2: MGHRA, YSYEKL. This CDR3 is built from 18 residues. CDR3 region: CASSQVPTPGSSGNTIYF. The CDR3, as DNA: TGCGCCAGCAGCCAAGTTCCGACGCCCGGGAGCTCTGGAAACACCATATATTTT.

This sequence joins TRBV27 and TRBJ1-4; 9 nucleotides align to TRBD1. The ends lost 3 bases at V and 7 bases at J; junction bases unmatched: 0. The CDR3 runs to 13 residues. CDR1 is MNHEY, CDR2 SMNVEV, per germline (reference sequence). CDR3: CASSLTGGEKLFF. The CDR3, as DNA: TGTGCCAGCAGTTTGACAGGGGGTGAAAAACTGTTTTTT. The complete variable domain, with remaining parts taken from reference TRBV27 and TRBJ1-4, reads EAQVTQNPRYLITVTGKKLTVTCSQNMNHEYMSWYRQDPGLGLRQIYYSMNVEVTDKGDVPEGYKVSRKEKRNFPLILESPSPNQTSLYFCASSLTGGEKLFFGSGTQLSVL.

V usage is TRBV18 and J usage is TRBJ1-1; D may be TRBD1 (6 bases). The CDR3 extends over 14 amino acids. The V gene's germline CDR1 is KGHSH and CDR2 LQKENI. V lost 5 bases, J lost 1 base, and 11 bases lay in between. Written as DNA, the CDR3 is TGTGCCAGCTCATTCACGGACAGGAACACTGAAGCTTTCTTT. This gives the protein CASSFTDRNTEAFF.

The V call is TRBV12-5, the J call TRBJ1-1; 12 nucleotides line up with TRBD1. CDR1 and CDR2 (germline): LGHNT, FRNRAP. The CDR3 spans 18 residues. V shed 10 bases and J 1 base; nucleotides not matched to a gene: 16. CDR3: CATFRDRGREGWNTEAFF. The CDR3 region has the DNA TGTGCTACCTTTAGGGACAGGGGGCGCGAGGGGTGGAACACTGAAGCTTTCTTT. Full variable domain (outside the CDR3, taken from reference TRBV12-5 and TRBJ1-1): DARVTQTPRHKVTEMGQEVTMRCQPILGHNTVFWYRQTMMQGLELLAYFRNRAPLDDSGMPKDRFSAEMPDATLATLKIQPSEPRDSAVYFCATFRDRGREGWNTEAFFGQGTRLTVV.

V usage is TRBV4-3 and J usage is TRBJ2-5; D remains ambiguous. Germline-derived CDR1 and CDR2 are LGHNA and YSLEER. CDR3 length: 13 amino acids. With 3 bases removed from V and 5 bases from J, the gap between germline ends came to 10 bases. The chain's CDR3 is CASSHMEQETQYF. DNA for the CDR3: TGCGCCAGCAGCCATATGGAGCAGGAGACCCAGTACTTC.

V is TRBV25-1 and J is TRBJ2-4; the D gene could be TRBD1 or TRBD2 (5 bases each). There are 16 residues in the CDR3. The V gene's germline CDR1 is MGHDK and CDR2 SYGVNS. V was cut by 7 bases and J by 2 bases, with 18 bases left in between. The CDR3: CASMGDVASSKNIQYF. The CDR3 DNA is TGTGCCAGCATGGGGGACGTAGCCTCCTCCAAAAACATTCAGTACTTC.

The V call is TRBV7-8, the J call TRBJ2-6; 9 bases line up with TRBD1. The CDR3 contains 18 residues. J gave up 0 bases and V 7 bases, and 10 bases lay outside the gene matches. Germline V gives CDR1 SGHVS, CDR2 FQNEAQ. CDR3 residues: CASMRPGQGLSGANVLTF. Written as DNA, the CDR3 is TGTGCCAGCATGCGACCGGGACAGGGACTCTCTGGGGCCAACGTCCTGACTTTC. The variable domain in full, completed from reference TRBV7-8 and TRBJ2-6, reads GAGVSQSPRYKVAKRGQDVALRCDPISGHVSLFWYQQALGQGPEFLTYFQNEAQLDKSGLPSDRFFAERPEGSVSTLKIQRTQQEDSAVYLCASMRPGQGLSGANVLTFGAGSRLTVL.

The chain links TRBV2 to TRBJ1-3; tentatively, D is TRBD1 (5 bases). V was clipped by 4 bases and J by 0 bases, with 7 bases between them. From germline, CDR1 is SNHLY and CDR2 FYNNEI. The CDR3 has 14 residues. The CDR3 is CASSVGVSGNTIYF. CDR3 in DNA: TGTGCCAGCAGTGTGGGGGTCTCTGGAAACACCATATATTTT.

The V and J genes are TRBV20-1 and TRBJ2-1, with D uncertain. There are 10 residues in the CDR3. CDR1 DFQATT and CDR2 SNEGSKA come from the germline V gene (reference sequence). The V gene lost 6 bases and the J gene lost 9 bases, with 9 bases spanning the gap. The CDR3 DNA sequence: TGCAGTGCCCTAGACACTGAGCAGTTCTTC. It specifies CSALDTEQFF.

This chain connects TRBV6-5 to TRBJ2-1; D may match TRBD1 or TRBD2 (5 bases each). The CDR3 is made up of 11 amino acids. V was trimmed by 7 bases and J by 8 bases, leaving 9 bases between them. Germline V gene lookup returns CDR1 MNHEY and CDR2 SVGAGI. The CDR3 sequence: CASTMGDEQFF. The CDR3 DNA follows: TGTGCCAGCACCATGGGGGATGAGCAGTTCTTC.

V gene TRBV19 combines with J gene TRBJ2-1; TRBD2 is a possible D gene (6 bases). Per the germline V gene, CDR1 is LNHDA and CDR2 is SQIVND (reference sequence). The CDR3 consists of 15 residues. V was trimmed by 3 bases and J by 2 bases, leaving 11 bases between them. CDR3 in DNA: TGTGCCAGTAGTATTTCCGGGACTCCCTACAATGAGCAGTTCTTC. Residues: CASSISGTPYNEQFF.

This chain uses TRBV2 with TRBJ2-1, with 9 bases fitting TRBD2. The germline gives CDR1 SNHLY, CDR2 FYNNEI. Trimming took 3 bases from V and 10 from J; bases not matched to a gene: 10. This CDR3 comprises 15 residues. CDR3 bases: TGTGCCAGCAGTGAGGGGATAGCGGGAGTCAGGGAGCAGTTCTTC. Translation gives CASSEGIAGVREQFF.

The CDR3 here is CASSSPSGGGGGNTIYF. DNA for the CDR3: TGTGCCAGCAGCTCCCCCTCAGGGGGCGGAGGGGGAAACACCATATATTTT. The V gene is TRBV5-6, the J gene TRBJ1-3; 8 nucleotides agree with TRBD1. V trimming: 3 bases; J trimming: 4 bases; junction bases outside the gene matches: 12. The CDR3 runs to 17 residues. From germline, CDR1 is SGHDT and CDR2 YYEEEE.

This clone was seen once. This chain links TRBV7-9 with TRBJ2-6; D possibly corresponds to TRBD1 (6 bases). CDR1 and CDR2 (germline): SEHNR, FQNEAQ (reference sequence). The CDR3 extends over 18 amino acids. The V gene lost 4 bases and the J gene lost 3 bases, with 19 bases spanning the gap. The CDR3 is CASSSNRDPYGGANVLTF. For the CDR3, the DNA is TGTGCCAGCAGCTCGAACAGGGACCCTTACGGTGGGGCCAACGTCCTGACTTTC.